This entry is about one TCR beta chain. The data stem from a study of blood T cell repertoires in COVID-19. Across the study: Specimens from acute and convalescent COVID-19 originated in the United States, Italy and Spain.

Produced via immunoSEQ multiplex PCR; TCRdb's table is partial and in-frame only. The top ten clones hold about 4.1% of a sample with approximately 150,000 clones, around 87% of them seen once. The sequence was collected from a woman aged 40 to 49 who had been exposed to COVID-19. The specimen was PBMCs or T cells enriched from blood (not recorded which).

Written as DNA, the CDR3 is TGTGCCAGCAGCTTAATAGGGGACTACGAGCAGTACTTC. Its protein is CASSLIGDYEQYF. This rearrangement joins TRBV7-9 to TRBJ2-7, with D perhaps matching TRBD1 (5 bases). Germline assignment: CDR1 SEHNR and CDR2 FQNEAQ (reference sequence). There are 13 residues in the CDR3. Trimming took off 2 bases at V and 3 bases at J, with 8 bases between the two ends.